This record looks at one T cell receptor (beta chain) sequence and its context. It has no known antigen specificity. Qualities for individual bases were not recorded, and no much larger clone is one base off. The sample is drawn from a study of blood T cell repertoires in COVID-19 (dated by TCRdb to the early 2020s). Describing the broader study: Collaborator samples came from the United States, Italy and Spain and covered acute and convalescent phases of COVID-19. The prospective study material was composed of cDNA or gDNA derived from T cells, B-cell-depleted T cells, or PBMCs. Deeply sampled blood TCRbeta repertoires from subjects exposed to, actively infected with, or recovered from COVID-19 were included in the dataset. A freely available public database, intended as a resource for researchers studying the immune response to SARS-CoV-2, is where the repertoires were released. The samples were drawn from the first 160 participants of the ongoing ImmuneRACE study and from over a thousand subjects provided by 6 global collaborators. Sample metadata almost always included a de-identified subject ID, COVID-19 status, age in years and sex. Where available, HLA class I and class II types were obtained from metadata supplied by the sample provider rather than from assay-based typing.

Including cysteine and phenylalanine, the CDR3 has 17 amino acids. The DNA shown is the 51-base CDR3, in frame from base 1. The CDR1 and CDR2 encoded by the germline V gene (reference sequence) are MNHEY and SMNVEV. Trimming at the junction amounts to 5 bases on V and 4 bases on J, and the germline ends lie 21 bases apart. TCRbeta CDR3 regions were amplified from genomic DNA using the immunoSEQ Assay, a bias-controlled multiplex PCR. The original methods were these. Nucleated cell counts per sample were estimated from amplification of reference gene primers within the assay. To quantify the absolute abundance of each unique TCRbeta CDR3 rearrangement, sequence reads were collapsed and filtered. For each sample, productive Simpson clonality was calculated by taking the square root of Simpson's diversity index across productive rearrangements. TCRdb holds this immuneACCESS table with in-frame rearrangements only. Some clones are missing; in checked studies, unresolved V genes explain under half, and the rest has no known cause. That table gives V, J and clone size, and the DNA gave D and trimming. The sample table lists approximately 96,000 clones, around nine tenths of them with a count of one. The top ten clonotypes cover more than 1.5% of the sample.

The collaborating institutions used their own protocols to collect whole blood in K2EDTA tubes. For TCRbeta analysis, collaborator samples were shipped as frozen whole blood, as isolated PBMCs, or as DNA extracted from either sample type. Points the paper makes about the study in general: The quantity of clinical and demographic metadata differed by source and by participant and was supplied without curation.

This clonotype was sampled from a man aged 55 to 69 with acute or convalescent COVID-19. Source material: peripheral blood. The chain is made from TRBV27 and TRBJ2-1; the D gene cannot be resolved reliably. The nucleotide sequence reads TGTGCCAGCAGTCCCTCGAGGTTTGATATCTTATACAATGAGCAGTTCTTC. Translated, it reads CASSPSRFDILYNEQFF.